Below are 8 T cell receptor beta chains sequenced from a single sample in a study of T cell responses to AZD1222 COVID-19 vaccine. Measured with immunoSEQ multiplex PCR; TCRdb has only the in-frame clones, and not every one. The profile shows approximately 120,000 clones, over 75% of them singletons. The sample in question was peripheral blood, obtained on day 0 of AZD1222 vaccination. The receptors come from an adult in good health.

The rearrangement links TRBV6-2 or TRBV6-3 to TRBJ1-2; D unclear. The CDR3 runs 15 residues. With 6 bases removed from V and 4 bases from J, the gap between germline ends came to 18 bases. From germline, CDR1 is MNHEY and CDR2 SVGEGT. CDR3 loop: CASSSPVDLPYGYTF. DNA for the CDR3: TGTGCCAGCAGCTCCCCAGTCGATCTTCCCTATGGCTACACCTTC.

The rearrangement links TRBV9 to TRBJ2-1, with D unresolved. The V gene's germline CDR1 is SGDLS and CDR2 YYNGEE. Trimming left V 0 bases short and J 8 bases short, with 12 bases between. This CDR3 contains 14 residues. CDR3 amino acids: CASSVGPPSDEQFF. The DNA of the CDR3 is TGTGCCAGCAGCGTAGGACCGCCCTCGGATGAGCAGTTCTTC.

About this clone itself: Different DNA sequences within this sample yield the same CDR3. The J gene is TRBJ1-1, the V gene TRBV19; 8 nucleotides align to TRBD1. Germline-derived CDR1 and CDR2 are LNHDA and SQIVND (reference sequence). The CDR3 is 14 residues long. The junction had 1 base not matched to a gene; V was cut back by 3 bases and J by 1 base. CDR3 sequence reads: CASSIRGPNTEAFF. The CDR3 region has the DNA TGTGCCAGTAGTATCAGGGGGCCGAACACTGAAGCTTTCTTT.

This clone was detected only once. V is TRBV7-2 and J is TRBJ1-6; D remains ambiguous. The CDR3 covers 15 residues. Germline V lookup: CDR1 SGHTA, CDR2 FQGNSA. V was shortened by 7 bases and J by 7 bases, with 17 bases between the two germline ends. The CDR3 here is CASTPRQLGNSPLHF. For the CDR3, the DNA is TGTGCCAGCACCCCCCGGCAACTCGGGAATTCACCCCTCCACTTT.

CDR3 in amino acids: CAWSKAVLNEKLFF. The CDR3 nucleotides read TGTGCCTGGAGTAAGGCAGTGCTTAATGAAAAACTGTTTTTT. J is TRBJ1-4 and V is TRBV30; no definite D call. This CDR3 comprises 14 residues. Deletions cut 2 bases from V and 4 bases from J, with 11 bases between. CDR1 is GTSNPN and CDR2 is SVGIG in the germline V gene (reference sequence).

The chain recombines TRBV11-1 with TRBJ2-3; TRBD2 might be the D (6 bases). This CDR3 is 15 amino acids long. Trimming removed 1 base at V and 2 bases at J, with 10 bases between. Per the germline V gene, CDR1 is SGHAT and CDR2 is FQDESV (reference sequence). CDR3 in DNA: TGTGCCAGCAGCTTAGAACTAGCCTACACAGATACGCAGTATTTT. Its protein is CASSLELAYTDTQYF.

This rearrangement joins TRBV28 to TRBJ1-5; no firm D call. Trimming took off 5 bases at V and 2 bases at J, with 13 bases between the two ends. CDR3 size: 15 residues. The germline V gene encodes CDR1 MDHEN and CDR2 SYDVKM. CDR3: CASSPTGRGNQPQHF. Written as DNA, the CDR3 is TGTGCCAGCAGTCCGACGGGTCGGGGCAATCAGCCCCAGCATTTT.

The genes are TRBV6-2 or TRBV6-3 and TRBJ1-1; TRBD1 might be the D (6 bases). The germline CDR1 and CDR2 sequences are MNHEY and SVGEGT. V dropped 2 bases and J dropped 2 bases, with 15 bases sitting between them. This CDR3 spans 16 amino acids. The chain's CDR3 is CASSYPKGHLNTEAFF. DNA for the CDR3: TGTGCCAGCAGTTACCCGAAGGGACACTTAAACACTGAAGCTTTCTTT.